This T cell receptor beta chain emerged from a study of shared T cell receptors in the human thymus. The method was immunoSEQ multiplex PCR; TCRdb's version includes in-frame clones alone and lacks a portion of them. The top ten hold about 0.0098% of the sample, which has some 700,000 clones, 70% to 90% seen once. This CDR3 has 15 amino acids. Germline V CDR1 and CDR2: MNHEY, SVGAGI. Unmatched junction bases numbered 10, after V lost 8 bases and J lost 3 bases. The same data also went into a second study, on human thymus T cells. That study adds: Donors were healthy Finnish babies undergoing corrective operations for congenital heart defects. Resections that were taken during corrective heart surgery supplied the thymus tissue. Both thymic and peripheral blood repertoires showed apparently biased V and J usage. Highly overlapping thymic repertoires among unrelated individuals were reported in related research.

This TCR was sampled from a girl less than two years old with a congenital heart defect. Sequencing was performed on thymocytes. The rearrangement uses TRBV6-5 and TRBJ2-1; 7 nucleotides line up with TRBD2. This CDR3 reads CASYPGTIHYNEQFF. The CDR3 coding sequence is TGTGCCAGCTATCCGGGGACTATCCACTACAATGAGCAGTTCTTC.